This entry lists 25 T cell receptor beta chains sequenced from one sample in a study of blood T cell repertoires in COVID-19. Repertoires were generated with immunoSEQ multiplex PCR, while TCRdb's copy carries only in-frame clones and drops some. The table includes about 68,000 clones, 75% to 85% detected once. What was sequenced was peripheral blood. These receptors were obtained from a man aged 50 to 60 with acute or convalescent COVID-19.

The chain employs TRBV9 and TRBJ2-3; 16 nucleotides match TRBD2. J gave up 5 bases and V 4 bases, and 7 bases lay outside the gene matches. This CDR3 is built from 17 residues. Germline V lookup: CDR1 SGDLS, CDR2 YYNGEE. The CDR3 reads CASSFGTSGGAVDTQYF. In DNA, the CDR3 is TGTGCCAGCAGCTTCGGGACTAGCGGGGGGGCGGTAGATACGCAGTATTTT. Drawing the rest from reference TRBV9 and TRBJ2-3, the complete variable domain is DSGVTQTPKHLITATGQRVTLRCSPRSGDLSVYWYQQSLDQGLQFLIQYYNGEERAKGNILERFSAQQFPDLHSELNLSSLELGDSALYFCASSFGTSGGAVDTQYFGPGTRLTVL.

This clone was seen only a few times. The chain carries TRBV11-2 and TRBJ2-7; possibly TRBD1 for D (5 bases). V was cut by 5 bases and J by 0 bases, with 14 bases left in between. The CDR3 has 15 residues. Germline CDR1 reads SGHAT; CDR2 reads FQNNGV. CDR3 sequence: CASSPLQGSSYEQYF. The CDR3 DNA follows: TGTGCCAGCAGCCCTCTTCAGGGAAGCTCCTACGAGCAGTACTTC.

The chain employs TRBV19 and TRBJ2-3; 14 nucleotides match TRBD2. V lost 10 bases and J lost 4; bases outside the gene matches: 13. The CDR3 loop spans 17 amino acids. Germline CDR1 is LNHDA and CDR2 is SQIVND (reference sequence). CDR3 DNA: TGTGCCACCAATACCAGGGGGACTAGCGGGGGTGCAGATACGCAGTATTTT. Protein sequence: CATNTRGTSGGADTQYF.

This chain uses TRBV27 with TRBJ1-4, with 7 bases identical to TRBD1. Trimming took 3 bases from V and 0 from J; bases not matched to a gene: 1. The germline gives CDR1 MNHEY, CDR2 SMNVEV (reference sequence). The CDR3 is 15 amino acids. DNA of the CDR3: TGTGCCAGCAGTTTCAGGGGGGCAACTAATGAAAAACTGTTTTTT. Protein: CASSFRGATNEKLFF.

This chain links TRBV7-8 with TRBJ2-1, with D perhaps TRBD2 (5 bases). V lost 5 bases, J lost 4 bases, and 21 bases lay in between. The CDR3 is 17 residues long. Germline assignment: CDR1 SGHVS and CDR2 FQNEAQ. CDR3 amino acids: CASSPTGLAGPYNEQFF. Written as DNA, the CDR3 is TGTGCCAGCAGCCCGACCGGCCTGGCGGGCCCTTACAATGAGCAGTTCTTC. Looking up the rest from reference TRBV7-8 and TRBJ2-1 gives the full variable domain: GAGVSQSPRYKVAKRGQDVALRCDPISGHVSLFWYQQALGQGPEFLTYFQNEAQLDKSGLPSDRFFAERPEGSVSTLKIQRTQQEDSAVYLCASSPTGLAGPYNEQFFGPGTRLTVL.

This sequence joins TRBV7-9 and TRBJ2-5; 9 bases line up with TRBD1. V was clipped by 11 bases and J by 0 bases; unmatched bases: 7. The CDR3 totals 14 residues. Germline-derived CDR1 and CDR2 are SEHNR and FQNEAQ (reference sequence). The CDR3 region is CAQSWDRDQETQYF. CDR3 in DNA: TGTGCCCAGTCATGGGACAGGGACCAAGAGACCCAGTACTTC.

This clone was picked up a small number of times. V usage is TRBV19 and J usage is TRBJ2-1; maybe TRBD1 (6 bases). The CDR3 has 16 amino acids. Deletions cut 5 bases from V and 0 bases from J, with 14 bases between. Germline CDR1 reads LNHDA; CDR2 reads SQIVND (reference sequence). DNA of the CDR3: TGTGCCAGTAGTCTCTTACAGGGTAGCTCCTACAATGAGCAGTTCTTC. Protein: CASSLLQGSSYNEQFF.

The chain combines TRBV7-9 with TRBJ1-2; 7 nucleotides line up with TRBD1. This CDR3 spans 13 amino acids. J gave up 3 bases and V 5 bases, and 3 bases lay outside the gene matches. CDR1 SEHNR and CDR2 FQNEAQ come from the germline V gene (reference sequence). The CDR3 DNA sequence: TGTGCCAGCAGCATGGGACAGCACTATGGCTACACCTTC. It specifies CASSMGQHYGYTF.

The chain is built from TRBV29-1 and TRBJ1-1; D unresolved. This CDR3 comprises 11 residues. Germline-derived CDR1 and CDR2 are SQVTM and ANQGSEA. V lost 3 bases and J 3 bases, leaving 5 bases between the germline ends. CDR3 coding DNA: TGCAGCGTTGAGAGGGACACTGAAGCTTTCTTT. Translation gives CSVERDTEAFF.

V gene TRBV30 combines with J gene TRBJ1-1, with a weak D call TRBD1 (6 bases). V was shortened by 1 base and J by 4 bases, with 10 bases between the two germline ends. This CDR3 comprises 13 residues. Germline values: CDR1 GTSNPN, CDR2 SVGIG (reference sequence). CDR3 amino acids: CAWSGGLGTEAFF. The CDR3 coding sequence is TGTGCCTGGAGTGGGGGGCTGGGCACTGAAGCTTTCTTT. Filled out from reference TRBV30 and TRBJ1-1, the complete variable domain reads SQTIHQWPATLVQPVGSPLSLECTVEGTSNPNLYWYRQAAGRGLQLLFYSVGIGQISSEVPQNLSASRPQDRQFILSSKKLLLSDSGFYLCAWSGGLGTEAFFGQGTRLTVV.

The chain recombines TRBV11-2 with TRBJ2-7, with D maybe TRBD2 (5 bases). V dropped 5 bases and J dropped 0 bases, with 8 bases sitting between them. Germline V gene lookup returns CDR1 SGHAT and CDR2 FQNNGV. The CDR3 spans 13 residues. The CDR3 nucleotides read TGTGCCAGCAGCGGCACTAGCTCCTACGAGCAGTACGTC. It codes for CASSGTSSYEQYV.

The gene calls are TRBV5-1 and TRBJ2-2, with D perhaps TRBD1 (6 bases). CDR1 is SGHRS, CDR2 YFSETQ, per germline. This CDR3 has 15 amino acids. V was clipped by 1 base and J by 2 bases, with 9 bases between them. For the CDR3, the DNA is TGCGCCAGCAGCTTGACAGGGCCCAACACCGGGGAGCTGTTTTTT. Translating it yields CASSLTGPNTGELFF.

The gene calls are TRBV19 and TRBJ1-1; D call uncertain. This CDR3 spans 13 amino acids. Trimming took off 11 bases at V and 0 bases at J, with 13 bases between the two ends. Per germline, CDR1 LNHDA and CDR2 SQIVND (reference sequence). CDR3 DNA sequence: TGTGCCTCCCAGAGGGTGGTGAACACTGAAGCTTTCTTT. Its protein product is CASQRVVNTEAFF.

V gene TRBV7-9 combines with J gene TRBJ2-1; 7 positions match TRBD2. Germline V gives CDR1 SEHNR, CDR2 FQNEAQ (reference sequence). This CDR3 spans 14 amino acids. After removal of 6 bases from V and 3 bases from J, the junction contained 5 bases not matched to a gene. The CDR3 DNA is TGTGCCAGCAGTCTCGAGCGGGACTACAATGAGCAGTTCTTC. Its protein is CASSLERDYNEQFF.

This clone is a singleton in its sample. V is TRBV5-6 and J is TRBJ2-5; 9 bases fit TRBD2. With 0 bases clipped from V and 2 bases from J, the junction kept 2 bases outside the gene matches. Germline CDR1 is SGHDT and CDR2 is YYEEEE. This CDR3 has 15 amino acids. The DNA for the CDR3 is TGTGCCAGCAGCTTGGAGCTAGCGGGGCAAGAGACCCAGTACTTC. Its protein is CASSLELAGQETQYF. Supplemented by reference TRBV5-6 and TRBJ2-5, the full variable domain reads DAGVTQSPTHLIKTRGQQVTLRCSPKSGHDTVSWYQQALGQGPQFIFQYYEEEERQRGNFPDRFSGHQFPNYSSELNVNALLLGDSALYLCASSLELAGQETQYFGPGTRLLVL.

The CDR3 DNA is TGCAGCGTTGAGGGGACTAGCGGGGTCTACAATGAGCAGTTCTTC. It translates to CSVEGTSGVYNEQFF. The rearrangement links TRBV29-1 to TRBJ2-1; TRBD2 agrees at 13 bases. Looked up from germline, CDR1 is SQVTM and CDR2 is ANQGSEA. V trimming: 3 bases; J trimming: 3 bases; junction bases outside the gene matches: 2. The CDR3 covers 15 residues.

The genes are TRBV15 and TRBJ2-7; TRBD2 matches at 10 bases. The V and J ends lost 5 bases and 0 bases, in that order; junction bases with no gene match: 7. From germline, CDR1 is LNHNV and CDR2 YYDKDF (reference sequence). The length of the CDR3 is 16 residues. The CDR3 DNA reads TGTGCCACCAGCTCTAGCGGGGGCCGTAGCTCCTACGAGCAGTACGTC. It translates to CATSSSGGRSSYEQYV.

The chain joins TRBV14 to TRBJ1-6; D is undetermined. V was cut by 2 bases and J by 6 bases, with 5 bases left in between. The V gene's germline CDR1 is SGHDN and CDR2 FVKESK. The CDR3 sequence is 13 residues long. DNA of the CDR3: TGTGCCAGCAGCCAATCGGGTAATTCACCCCTCCACTTT. It is translated as CASSQSGNSPLHF.

V is TRBV5-6 and J is TRBJ1-2; 8 bases agree with TRBD1. CDR1 is SGHDT, CDR2 YYEEEE, per germline. The V gene end was trimmed by 4 bases and the J gene end by 8 bases; junction bases not matched to a gene: 7. The length of the CDR3 is 13 residues. As DNA, the CDR3 is TGTGCCAGCAGCGGATGGACAGGGAGCGGCTACACCTTC. Amino acid sequence: CASSGWTGSGYTF.

The chain carries TRBV15 and TRBJ1-2; 8 nucleotides line up with TRBD1. This CDR3 comprises 16 residues. CDR1 and CDR2 (germline): LNHNV, YYDKDF (reference sequence). V lost 0 bases, J lost 6 bases, and 9 bases stayed unmatched. The CDR3 nucleotides read TGTGCCACCAGCAGAGATTTGGCCCAGGGGGCGAATGGCTACACCTTC. Its protein product is CATSRDLAQGANGYTF. Using reference TRBV15 and TRBJ1-2 for the parts outside the CDR3, the full variable domain is DAMVIQNPRYQVTQFGKPVTLSCSQTLNHNVMYWYQQKSSQAPKLLFHYYDKDFNNEADTPDNFQSRRPNTSFCFLDIRSPGLGDTAMYLCATSRDLAQGANGYTFGSGTRLTVV.

The chain employs TRBV6-1 and TRBJ2-7, with a weak D call TRBD2 (6 bases). The CDR3 extends over 16 amino acids. Between the trimmed V and J ends, which lost 3 bases and 6 bases, there was a span of 21 bases. Germline loops: CDR1 MNHNS, CDR2 SASEGT. The CDR3 region is CASSDLRLGANLEQYV. CDR3 nucleotides: TGTGCCAGCAGTGACCTTCGACTAGGGGCTAATCTCGAGCAGTACGTC.

The chain couples TRBV9 to TRBJ2-3; 7 bases line up with TRBD2. Germline CDR1 is SGDLS and CDR2 is YYNGEE. Trimming cost V 3 bases and J 2 bases; bases outside gene matches: 12. The CDR3 has 17 residues. The CDR3 here is CASSASNGLAATDTQYF. The DNA of the CDR3 is TGTGCCAGCAGCGCATCGAATGGCCTAGCGGCCACAGATACGCAGTATTTT.

This clone was seen just once. V usage is TRBV7-2 and J usage is TRBJ2-3, with unresolved D. Germline CDR1 SGHTA, CDR2 FQGNSA. The V gene lost 2 bases and the J gene lost 0 bases, with 15 bases spanning the gap. The CDR3 is 17 amino acids. The CDR3 reads CASSLLFLGPSTDTQYF. In DNA form, the CDR3 reads TGTGCCAGCAGCTTACTGTTTCTGGGCCCTAGCACAGATACGCAGTATTTT.

This chain uses TRBV6-5 with TRBJ2-5; 11 positions agree with TRBD2. From germline, CDR1 is MNHEY and CDR2 SVGAGI. The CDR3 consists of 15 residues. Trimming removed 6 bases from V and 1 base from J; junction bases left unmatched: 4. This chain's CDR3 is CASREGLAAQETQYF. CDR3 nucleotides: TGTGCCAGCAGAGAGGGACTAGCGGCCCAAGAGACCCAGTACTTC.

The genes are TRBV5-1 and TRBJ2-7; D perhaps matches TRBD1 (5 bases). The V and J ends lost 2 bases and 7 bases respectively, with 10 bases between them. The CDR3 has 12 residues. Germline V gives CDR1 SGHRS, CDR2 YFSETQ. CDR3 coding DNA: TGCGCCAGCAGCTTTCAGGGTAGGGAGCAGTACTTC. Translation gives CASSFQGREQYF.